This TCR beta chain was documented in a study of cytomegalovirus exposure and HLA in healthy donors. Turning to the study itself: In an early release, HLA-typed donors contributed some 82 million unique TCR sequences.

The PCR was carried out with 60 Vbeta primers and 13 Jbeta primers. Data came from immunoSEQ multiplex PCR; TCRdb stores just in-frame clones and leaves some out. Among about 190,000 clones listed, roughly 80% were seen once. V was shortened by 1 base and J by 0 bases, with 6 bases between the two germline ends. Germline V gives CDR1 SGHAT, CDR2 FQNNGV. The CDR3 has 14 amino acids. This receptor was taken from a woman aged 45-60 years in good health and CMV-seronegative. This chain links TRBV11-2 with TRBJ2-5; D remains unclear. Input material: PBMCs. The CDR3 DNA reads as TGTGCCAGCAGCTTAGCAGGTTACCAAGAGACCCAGTACTTC. Translating it yields CASSLAGYQETQYF.